One sample yielded the 13 T cell receptor beta chains listed below, sequenced in a study of T cells in Graves' hyperthyroidism and ophthalmopathy. Amplification targeted TCR beta CDR3 regions from RNA transcripts. Primed by the HTBI set, a first-round RT-PCR was run on the TCR CDR3. MiXCR, run by TCRdb on the multiplex PCR reads, gives a single entry per CDR3 protein. The data hold a few hundred thousand distinct CDR3 sequences, with 15% to 17% observed a single time. Sequencing used blood. The receptors were sampled from a woman between 18 and 29 years old with Graves' hyperthyroidism.

This clonotype came up a few times. The chain couples TRBV18 to TRBJ2-3; D is uncertain. The V gene lost 3 bases and the J gene lost 4 bases, with 11 bases spanning the gap. From germline, CDR1 is KGHSH and CDR2 LQKENI. This CDR3 region has 14 residues. The CDR3 sequence: CASSPRIPPDTQYF. CDR3 bases: TGTGCCAGCTCACCCCGGATTCCGCCAGATACGCAGTATTTT.

The rearrangement joins TRBV3-1 to TRBJ1-1; D not resolved. This CDR3 region has 14 residues. CDR1 is LGHDT and CDR2 is YNNKEL in the germline V gene (reference sequence). V was pared by 6 bases and J by 1 base, with 12 bases between. The CDR3 is CASSFRAGNTEAFF. CDR3 nucleotide sequence: TGTGCCAGCAGTTTCCGTGCGGGGAACACTGAAGCTTTCTTT.

This clonotype was counted a few times. The chain recombines TRBV5-1 with TRBJ1-6; 7 bases fit TRBD1. The V gene end was trimmed by 3 bases and the J gene end by 7 bases; junction bases not matched to a gene: 10. Germline V gene sequence: CDR1 SGHRS, CDR2 YFSETQ. This CDR3 is built from 16 residues. CDR3 nucleotide sequence: TGCGCCAGCAGCTCGTCAGGGGGTAGCGAAAATTCACCCCTCCACTTT. Amino acids: CASSSSGGSENSPLHF.

In its sample, this clonotype was seen a few times. The DNA of the CDR3 is TGCAGCGTTGAAGAAGGGCAGGGTAGCCGCTACGAGCAGTACTTC. Protein: CSVEEGQGSRYEQYF. The chain uses TRBV29-1 and TRBJ2-7; tentatively, D is TRBD1 (5 bases). Germline V lookup: CDR1 SQVTM, CDR2 ANQGSEA. Trimming pared 0 bases from V and 3 bases from J, leaving 15 bases between. The length of the CDR3 is 15 residues.

This clonotype was seen only a few times. The CDR3 here is CASSTTKAASTEAFF. The CDR3 nucleotides are TGTGCCAGTAGTACAACGAAAGCCGCGAGCACTGAAGCTTTCTTT. The chain carries TRBV19 and TRBJ1-1; D unresolved. CDR3 length: 15 amino acids. Trimming removed 4 bases from V and 4 bases from J, with 16 bases in between. Germline V lookup: CDR1 LNHDA, CDR2 SQIVND (reference sequence).

The table lists this clonotype with a few counts. J is TRBJ1-1 and V is TRBV4-1; no definite D call. The CDR3 is 16 residues long. Trimming took off 2 bases at V and 0 bases at J, with 13 bases between the two ends. Germline CDR1 and CDR2: MGHRA and YSYEKL. CDR3 loop: CASSQPRRGVNTEAFF. Here the CDR3 DNA reads TGCGCCAGCAGCCAACCAAGGCGGGGAGTGAACACTGAAGCTTTCTTT.

V usage is TRBV5-6 and J usage is TRBJ2-3; D remains ambiguous. This CDR3 region has 13 residues. V gave up 3 bases and J gave up 5 bases, with 10 bases separating them. Germline assignment: CDR1 SGHDT and CDR2 YYEEEE. The CDR3 loop reads CASSSDLVDTQYF. CDR3 nucleotides: TGTGCCAGCAGCTCGGATTTGGTAGATACGCAGTATTTT.

This clonotype was counted a few times. This chain joins TRBV6-2 or TRBV6-3 and TRBJ2-7; TRBD2 aligns across 8 bases. Per germline, CDR1 MNHEY and CDR2 SVGEGT. The V and J ends lost 5 bases and 3 bases, in that order; junction bases with no gene match: 6. This CDR3 comprises 14 residues. The CDR3 nucleotides are TGTGCCAGCAGTACTAGCGGAGATATCTACGAGCAGTACTTC. This translates into CASSTSGDIYEQYF.

This clonotype has a count of ten or more. V gene TRBV13 combines with J gene TRBJ1-3; 8 bases agree with TRBD1. Germline V gene sequence: CDR1 PRHDT, CDR2 FYEKMQ (reference sequence). The CDR3 is 16 amino acids. V dropped 3 bases and J dropped 0; count of bases not matched to a gene: 4. This CDR3 is CASSLTGALSGNTIYF. The DNA for the CDR3 is TGTGCCAGCAGCTTGACAGGGGCCCTCTCTGGAAACACCATATATTTT.

This clonotype occurred many times. In DNA form, the CDR3 reads TGTGCCAGCAGCTTATTGGGGGGAGCGAGCTATGGCTACACCTTC. Its translation: CASSLLGGASYGYTF. V usage is TRBV7-3 and J usage is TRBJ1-2; D may be TRBD1 (5 bases). There are 15 residues in the CDR3. Per germline, CDR1 SGHTA and CDR2 FQGTGA. V lost 2 bases and J 4 bases, leaving 14 bases between the germline ends.

This clonotype was found many times. The chain is built from TRBV28 and TRBJ2-3; 7 bases fit TRBD2. The ends lost 8 bases at V and 5 bases at J; junction bases unmatched: 28. The CDR3 extends over 20 amino acids. CDR1 MDHEN and CDR2 SYDVKM come from the germline V gene. The CDR3: CASAFPAGSGTSEVGDTQYF. CDR3 DNA sequence: TGTGCCAGCGCATTTCCCGCCGGGTCCGGAACTAGCGAGGTAGGAGATACGCAGTATTTT.

This clonotype was counted many times. This rearrangement joins TRBV5-1 to TRBJ1-4, with D possibly matching TRBD1 (6 bases). The CDR3 loop spans 15 amino acids. V lost 0 bases, J lost 7 bases, and 13 bases lay in between. Germline CDR1 SGHRS, CDR2 YFSETQ. The CDR3 nucleotides are TGCGCCAGCAGCTTGGATGGACAGAGGATTGAAAAACTGTTTTTT. Protein sequence: CASSLDGQRIEKLFF.

The chain recombines TRBV3-1 with TRBJ2-7; 9 bases fit TRBD1. CDR1 and CDR2 from the germline V gene are LGHDT and YNNKEL (reference sequence). V was clipped by 0 bases and J by 6 bases; unmatched bases: 9. This CDR3 is built from 16 residues. CDR3: CASSQDIATGGREQYF. The CDR3 bases are TGTGCCAGCAGCCAAGATATCGCGACAGGGGGACGCGAGCAGTACTTC.